Included here is one T cell receptor (beta chain) sequence, with context. The antigen is undetermined. This specimen comes from a study of T cell responses to AZD1222 COVID-19 vaccine. Study-level points and caveats: The donor group comprised mostly white British people and more females; the analysis possibly underestimated clonal diversity.

This table comes from immunoSEQ multiplex PCR, and its TCRdb copy is limited to in-frame clones, with some not included. There are some 150,000 clones in the sample; over 70% occur only once, and about 9% lies in the top ten. Germline CDR1 is SEHNR and CDR2 is FQNEAQ (reference sequence). CDR3 length: 13 amino acids. V shed 4 bases and J shed 3 bases, with 10 bases lying between them. The sequence derives from an adult who received the AZD1222 COVID-19 vaccine. Specimen: peripheral blood, collected 28 days after the second AZD1222 dose. V and J are TRBV7-9 and TRBJ2-7; D could derive from TRBD1 or TRBD2 (5 bases each). CDR3 coding DNA: TGTGCCAGCAGCTCCTCAGGGAGCTACGAGCAGTACTTC. Encoded protein: CASSSSGSYEQYF.